This section outlines one T cell receptor (beta chain) sequence together with its context. The data originate from a study of sequential checkpoint blockade in melanoma. In the study overall: Arm A got nivolumab then ipilimumab; arm B the reverse, 1:1. Both treatment sequences were followed by maintenance nivolumab.

V was trimmed by 5 bases and J by 4 bases, leaving 12 bases between them. Germline V gene data show CDR1 as SEHNR and CDR2 as FQNEAQ (reference sequence). The CDR3 is made up of 14 amino acids. Sample treatment: randomized to nivolumab then ipilimumab (arm A) or the reverse (arm B). No patient had prior DNA-damaging chemotherapy. Live CD3+CD8+ CD19− CD56− cells were sorted from PBMCs. Here immunoSEQ multiplex PCR was the method, and the copy in TCRdb shows in-frame clones only, minus some. The sample shows under 40,000 clones, about 88% of them seen only once. The clonotype originates from a human donor with melanoma. Sequenced material: CD8+ T cells sorted from blood (inferred from file names), taken from a patient given nivolumab and ipilimumab in sequence. The chain employs TRBV7-9 and TRBJ2-4, with a possible D match to TRBD1 (6 bases). The chain's CDR3 is CASSPWTEKNIQYF. The CDR3 nucleotides read TGTGCCAGCAGCCCCTGGACAGAAAAAAACATTCAGTACTTC.